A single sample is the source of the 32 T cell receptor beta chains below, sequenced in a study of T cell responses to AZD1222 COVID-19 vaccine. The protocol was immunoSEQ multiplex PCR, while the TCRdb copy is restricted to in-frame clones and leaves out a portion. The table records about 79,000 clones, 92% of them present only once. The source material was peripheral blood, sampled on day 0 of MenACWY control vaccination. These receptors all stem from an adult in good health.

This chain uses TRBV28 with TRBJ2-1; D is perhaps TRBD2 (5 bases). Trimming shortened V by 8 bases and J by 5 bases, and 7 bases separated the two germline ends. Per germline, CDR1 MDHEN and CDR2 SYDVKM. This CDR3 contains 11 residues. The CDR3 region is CASLGNNEQFF. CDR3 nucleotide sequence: TGTGCCAGCCTCGGGAACAATGAGCAGTTCTTC.

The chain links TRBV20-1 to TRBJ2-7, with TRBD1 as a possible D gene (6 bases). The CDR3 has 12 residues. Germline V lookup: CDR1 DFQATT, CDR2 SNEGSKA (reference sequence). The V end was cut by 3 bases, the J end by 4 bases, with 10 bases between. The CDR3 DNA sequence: TGCAGTGCTAGTTCAGGGGTTTACGAGCAGTACTTC. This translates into CSASSGVYEQYF.

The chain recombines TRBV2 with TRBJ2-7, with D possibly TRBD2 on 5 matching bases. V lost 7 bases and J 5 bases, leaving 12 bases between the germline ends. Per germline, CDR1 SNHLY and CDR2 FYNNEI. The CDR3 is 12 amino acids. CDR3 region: CASKAAYHEQYF. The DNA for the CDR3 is TGTGCCAGCAAAGCGGCCTACCACGAGCAGTACTTC.

The CDR3 sequence: CSTTERDKQFF. In DNA form, the CDR3 reads TGCAGTACCACCGAGCGGGATAAGCAGTTCTTC. The gene calls are TRBV20-1 and TRBJ2-1; 7 bases are shared with TRBD2. Germline-derived CDR1 and CDR2 are DFQATT and SNEGSKA (reference sequence). This CDR3 has 11 residues. Trimming cost V 8 bases and J 11 bases; bases outside gene matches: 9.

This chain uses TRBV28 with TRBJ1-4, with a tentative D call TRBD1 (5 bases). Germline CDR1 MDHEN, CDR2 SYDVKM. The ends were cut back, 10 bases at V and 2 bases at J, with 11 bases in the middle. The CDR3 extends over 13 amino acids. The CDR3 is CATQGGTNEKLFF. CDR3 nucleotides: TGTGCCACCCAGGGTGGGACTAATGAAAAACTGTTTTTT.

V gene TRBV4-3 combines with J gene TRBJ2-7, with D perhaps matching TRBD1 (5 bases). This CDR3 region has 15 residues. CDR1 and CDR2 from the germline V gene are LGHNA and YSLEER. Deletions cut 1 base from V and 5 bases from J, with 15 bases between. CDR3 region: CASSQGPQGGDEQYF. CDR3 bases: TGCGCCAGCAGCCAAGGTCCCCAGGGTGGCGACGAGCAGTACTTC.

CDR3 DNA: TGTGCCATCAGTCCAGATAACTACGAGCAGTACTTC. It is translated as CAISPDNYEQYF. V usage is TRBV10-3 and J usage is TRBJ2-7, with D unclear. The CDR3 length is 12 residues. Per the germline V gene, CDR1 is ENHRY and CDR2 is SYGVKD. V shed 5 bases and J shed 3 bases, with 8 bases lying between them.

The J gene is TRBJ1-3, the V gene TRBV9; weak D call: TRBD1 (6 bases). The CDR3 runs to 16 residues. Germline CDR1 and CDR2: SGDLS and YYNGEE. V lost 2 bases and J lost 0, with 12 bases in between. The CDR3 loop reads CASSVGAGASGNTIYF. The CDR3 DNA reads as TGTGCCAGCAGCGTCGGTGCAGGGGCCTCTGGAAACACCATATATTTT.

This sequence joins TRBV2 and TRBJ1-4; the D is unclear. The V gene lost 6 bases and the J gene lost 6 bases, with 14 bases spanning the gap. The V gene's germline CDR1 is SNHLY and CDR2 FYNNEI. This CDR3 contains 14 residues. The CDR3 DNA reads TGTGCCAGCAGCTACACAGAAGGTGATGAAAAACTGTTTTTT. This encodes CASSYTEGDEKLFF.

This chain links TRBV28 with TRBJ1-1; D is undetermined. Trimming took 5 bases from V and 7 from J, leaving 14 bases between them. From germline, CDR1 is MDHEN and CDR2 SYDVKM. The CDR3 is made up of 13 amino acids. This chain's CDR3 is CASSGPVVGEAFF. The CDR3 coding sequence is TGTGCCAGCAGTGGACCCGTGGTGGGTGAAGCTTTCTTT.

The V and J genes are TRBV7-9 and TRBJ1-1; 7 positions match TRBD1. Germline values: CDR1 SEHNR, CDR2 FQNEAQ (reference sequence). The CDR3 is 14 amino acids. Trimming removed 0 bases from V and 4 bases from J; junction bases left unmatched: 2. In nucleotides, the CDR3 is TGTGCCAGCAGCTTAGCGCAGGGGGGCACTGAAGCTTTCTTT. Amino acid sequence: CASSLAQGGTEAFF.

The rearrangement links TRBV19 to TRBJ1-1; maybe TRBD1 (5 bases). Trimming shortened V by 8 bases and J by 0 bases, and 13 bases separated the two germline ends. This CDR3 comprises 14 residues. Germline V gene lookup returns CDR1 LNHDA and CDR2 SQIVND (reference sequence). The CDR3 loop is CASSMGGMNTEAFF. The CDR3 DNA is TGTGCCAGTTCCATGGGGGGAATGAACACTGAAGCTTTCTTT.

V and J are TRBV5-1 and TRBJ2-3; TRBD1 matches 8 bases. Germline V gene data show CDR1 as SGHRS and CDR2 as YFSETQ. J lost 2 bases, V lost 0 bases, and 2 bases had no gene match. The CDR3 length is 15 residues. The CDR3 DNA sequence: TGCGCCAGCAGCTTGGGGACAGGGAACACAGATACGCAGTATTTT. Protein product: CASSLGTGNTDTQYF. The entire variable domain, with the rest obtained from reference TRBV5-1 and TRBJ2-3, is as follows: KAGVTQTPRYLIKTRGQQVTLSCSPISGHRSVSWYQQTPGQGLQFLFEYFSETQRNKGNFPGRFSGRQFSNSRSEMNVSTLELGDSALYLCASSLGTGNTDTQYFGPGTRLTVL.

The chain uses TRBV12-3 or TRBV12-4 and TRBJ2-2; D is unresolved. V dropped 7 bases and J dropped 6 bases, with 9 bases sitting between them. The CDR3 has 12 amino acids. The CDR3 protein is CASKWKPGELFF. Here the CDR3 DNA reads TGTGCCAGCAAATGGAAGCCCGGGGAGCTGTTTTTT.

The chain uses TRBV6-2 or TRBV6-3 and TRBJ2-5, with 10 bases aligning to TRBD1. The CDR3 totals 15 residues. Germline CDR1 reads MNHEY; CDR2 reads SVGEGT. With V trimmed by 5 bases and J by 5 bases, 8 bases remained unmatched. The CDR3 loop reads CASSAGTGEAETQYF. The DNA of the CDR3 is TGTGCCAGCAGTGCCGGGACAGGGGAGGCCGAGACCCAGTACTTC.

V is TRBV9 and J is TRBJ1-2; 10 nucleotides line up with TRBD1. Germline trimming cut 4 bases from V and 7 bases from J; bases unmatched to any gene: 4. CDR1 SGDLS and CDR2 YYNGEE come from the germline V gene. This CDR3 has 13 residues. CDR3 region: CASSQGTGAGYTF. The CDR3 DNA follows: TGTGCCAGCAGCCAGGGGACAGGGGCTGGCTACACCTTC.

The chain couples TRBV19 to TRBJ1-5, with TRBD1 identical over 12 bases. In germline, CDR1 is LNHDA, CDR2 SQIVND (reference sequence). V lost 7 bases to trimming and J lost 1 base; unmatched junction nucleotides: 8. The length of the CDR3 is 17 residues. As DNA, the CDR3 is TGTGCCAGTAATATGAGGGGACAGGGGGCCAGCAATCAGCCCCAGCATTTT. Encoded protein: CASNMRGQGASNQPQHF.

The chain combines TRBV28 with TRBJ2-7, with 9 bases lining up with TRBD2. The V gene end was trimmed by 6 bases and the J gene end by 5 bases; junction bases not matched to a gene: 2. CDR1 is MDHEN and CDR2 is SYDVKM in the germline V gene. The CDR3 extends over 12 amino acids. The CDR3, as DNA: TGTGCCAGCAGGCAGCGGGGGGACGAGCAGTACTTC. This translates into CASRQRGDEQYF.

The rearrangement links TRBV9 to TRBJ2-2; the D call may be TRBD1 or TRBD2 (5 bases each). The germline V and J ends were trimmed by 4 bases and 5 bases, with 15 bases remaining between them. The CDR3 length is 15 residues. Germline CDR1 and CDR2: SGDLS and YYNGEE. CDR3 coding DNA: TGTGCCAGCAGCAGACTGGGACGGGGAACCGGGGAGCTGTTTTTT. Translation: CASSRLGRGTGELFF.

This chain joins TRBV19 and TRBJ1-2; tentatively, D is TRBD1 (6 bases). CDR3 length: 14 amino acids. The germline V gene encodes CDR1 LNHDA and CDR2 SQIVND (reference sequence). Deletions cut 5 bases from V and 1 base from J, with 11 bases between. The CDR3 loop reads CASSATGNNYGYTF. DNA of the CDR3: TGTGCCAGTAGTGCGACAGGCAATAACTATGGCTACACCTTC. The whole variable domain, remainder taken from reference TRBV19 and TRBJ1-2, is DGGITQSPKYLFRKEGQNVTLSCEQNLNHDAMYWYRQDPGQGLRLIYYSQIVNDFQKGDIAEGYSVSREKKESFPLTVTSAQKNPTAFYLCASSATGNNYGYTFGSGTRLTVV.

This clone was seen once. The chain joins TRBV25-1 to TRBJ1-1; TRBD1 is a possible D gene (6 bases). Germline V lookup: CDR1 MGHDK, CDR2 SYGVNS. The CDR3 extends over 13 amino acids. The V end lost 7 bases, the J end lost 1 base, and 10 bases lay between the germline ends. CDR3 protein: CASTMTGNTEAFF. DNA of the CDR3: TGTGCCAGCACCATGACAGGGAACACTGAAGCTTTCTTT.

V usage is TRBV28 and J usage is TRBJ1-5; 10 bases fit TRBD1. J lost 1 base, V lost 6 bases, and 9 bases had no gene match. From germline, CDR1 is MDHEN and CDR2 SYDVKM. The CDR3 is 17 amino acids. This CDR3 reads CASRLGQGGQSNQPQHF. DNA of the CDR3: TGTGCCAGCAGACTAGGACAGGGGGGACAGAGCAATCAGCCCCAGCATTTT.

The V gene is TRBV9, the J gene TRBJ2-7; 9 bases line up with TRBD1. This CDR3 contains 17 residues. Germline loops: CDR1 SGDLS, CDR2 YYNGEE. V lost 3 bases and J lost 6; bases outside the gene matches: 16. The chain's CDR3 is CASSGRVPGQGRGEQYF. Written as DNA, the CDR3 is TGTGCCAGCAGCGGGAGAGTACCGGGACAGGGAAGAGGCGAGCAGTACTTC.

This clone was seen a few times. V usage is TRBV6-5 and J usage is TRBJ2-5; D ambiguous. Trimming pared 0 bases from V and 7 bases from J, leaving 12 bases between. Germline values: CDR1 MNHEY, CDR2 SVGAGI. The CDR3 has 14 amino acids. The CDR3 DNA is TGTGCCAGCAGTTACTCGGATCGAAGGGTGACCCAGTACTTC. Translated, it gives CASSYSDRRVTQYF.

The CDR3 loop is CASSSAGLFYNEQFF. The DNA for the CDR3 is TGTGCCAGTAGTTCAGCGGGACTCTTCTACAATGAGCAGTTCTTC. The chain couples TRBV19 to TRBJ2-1; 7 bases line up with TRBD2. This CDR3 spans 15 amino acids. Germline CDR1 reads LNHDA; CDR2 reads SQIVND (reference sequence). J gave up 3 bases and V 5 bases, and 7 bases lay outside the gene matches. Based on the CDR3 plus reference TRBV19 and TRBJ2-1, the full variable domain is DGGITQSPKYLFRKEGQNVTLSCEQNLNHDAMYWYRQDPGQGLRLIYYSQIVNDFQKGDIAEGYSVSREKKESFPLTVTSAQKNPTAFYLCASSSAGLFYNEQFFGPGTRLTVL.

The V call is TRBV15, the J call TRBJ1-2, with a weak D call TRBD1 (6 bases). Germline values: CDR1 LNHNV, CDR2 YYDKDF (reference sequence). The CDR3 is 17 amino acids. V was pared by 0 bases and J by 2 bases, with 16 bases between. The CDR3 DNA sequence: TGTGCCACCAGCAGAGATTCATACCCGGACAGAAACTATGGCTACACCTTC. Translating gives CATSRDSYPDRNYGYTF.

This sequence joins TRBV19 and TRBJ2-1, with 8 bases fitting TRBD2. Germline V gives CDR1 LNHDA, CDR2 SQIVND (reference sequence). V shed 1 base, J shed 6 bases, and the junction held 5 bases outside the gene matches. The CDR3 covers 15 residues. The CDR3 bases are TGTGCCAGTAGTATAGGTGGACTAGCCCGCAATGAGCAGTTCTTC. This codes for CASSIGGLARNEQFF.

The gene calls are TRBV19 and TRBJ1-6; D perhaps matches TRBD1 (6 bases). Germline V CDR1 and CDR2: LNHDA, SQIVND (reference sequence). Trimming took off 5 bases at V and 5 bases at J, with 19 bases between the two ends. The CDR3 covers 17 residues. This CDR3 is CASSRHAGGADNSPLHF. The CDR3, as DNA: TGTGCCAGTAGTCGCCACGCGGGGGGGGCGGATAATTCACCCCTCCACTTT.

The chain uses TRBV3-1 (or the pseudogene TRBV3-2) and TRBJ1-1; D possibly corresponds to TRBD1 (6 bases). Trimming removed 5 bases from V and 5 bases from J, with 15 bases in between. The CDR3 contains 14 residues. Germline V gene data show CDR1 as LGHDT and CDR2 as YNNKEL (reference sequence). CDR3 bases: TGTGCCAGCAGCGGAGGGGGGCAAGGAACTGAAGCTTTCTTT. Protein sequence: CASSGGGQGTEAFF.

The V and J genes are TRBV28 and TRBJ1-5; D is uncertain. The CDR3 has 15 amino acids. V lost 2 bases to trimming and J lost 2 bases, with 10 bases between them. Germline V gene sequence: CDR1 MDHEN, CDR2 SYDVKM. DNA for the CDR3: TGTGCCAGCAGTTTAGCGGGGTTCGGCAATCAGCCCCAGCATTTT. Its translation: CASSLAGFGNQPQHF.

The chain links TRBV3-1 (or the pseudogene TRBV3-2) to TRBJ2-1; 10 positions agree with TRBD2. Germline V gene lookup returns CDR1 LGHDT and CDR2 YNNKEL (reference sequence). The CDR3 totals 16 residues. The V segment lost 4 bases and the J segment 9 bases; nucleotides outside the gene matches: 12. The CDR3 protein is CASSLTSGIKTGEQFF. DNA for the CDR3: TGTGCCAGCAGCCTCACTAGCGGGATTAAAACGGGTGAGCAGTTCTTC.

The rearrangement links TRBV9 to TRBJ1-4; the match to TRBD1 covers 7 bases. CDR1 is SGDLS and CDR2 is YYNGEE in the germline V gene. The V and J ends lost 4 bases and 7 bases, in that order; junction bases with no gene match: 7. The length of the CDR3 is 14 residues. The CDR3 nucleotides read TGTGCCAGCAGCCCAGGGGGTCTGGGTGAAAAACTGTTTTTT. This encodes CASSPGGLGEKLFF.